Shown below are 12 T cell receptor beta chains from a single sample sequenced in a study of technical replicates of blood from a handful of donors (dated by TCRdb to 2016 to 2017). Library preparation used the immunoSEQ multiplex PCR assay. TCRdb holds this immuneACCESS table with in-frame rearrangements only. Some clones are missing; in checked studies, unresolved V genes explain under half, and the rest has no known cause. This sample lists around 90,000 clones; over 90% were detected once. In total, the top ten clones hold approximately 0.39% of the sample. Sequences were obtained from T cells isolated from PBMCs. The receptors shown here come from a human donor in good health.

The gene calls are TRBV5-4 and TRBJ2-2, with D unresolved. Germline loops: CDR1 SGHNT, CDR2 YYREEE (reference sequence). V dropped 4 bases and J dropped 5 bases, with 9 bases sitting between them. This CDR3 is built from 13 residues. CDR3 amino acids: CASSPSLTGELFF. Here the CDR3 DNA reads TGTGCCAGCAGCCCGAGCCTGACCGGGGAGCTGTTTTTT.

The CDR3 sequence: CASKTQGGGIDEQYF. The CDR3 region has the DNA TGTGCCAGCAAAACCCAAGGAGGGGGCATCGACGAGCAGTACTTC. V usage is TRBV28 and J usage is TRBJ2-7; weak D call: TRBD1 (7 bases). The CDR3 has 15 residues. Germline V gene data show CDR1 as MDHEN and CDR2 as SYDVKM. V lost 7 bases and J lost 5, with 21 bases in between. The full variable domain, its missing parts supplied by reference TRBV28 and TRBJ2-7, is DVKVTQSSRYLVKRTGEKVFLECVQDMDHENMFWYRQDPGLGLRLIYFSYDVKMKEKGDIPEGYSVSREKKERFSLILESASTNQTSMYLCASKTQGGGIDEQYFGPGTRLTVT.

V gene TRBV7-2 combines with J gene TRBJ2-7; TRBD1 might be the D (5 bases). V dropped 3 bases and J dropped 1 base, with 10 bases sitting between them. Germline V gene lookup returns CDR1 SGHTA and CDR2 FQGNSA. This CDR3 is 14 amino acids long. CDR3 amino acids: CASSLVGQSYEQYF. CDR3 sequence (DNA): TGTGCCAGCAGCTTGGTAGGACAATCCTACGAGCAGTACTTC.

This rearrangement joins TRBV18 to TRBJ2-7; the match to TRBD2 covers 8 bases. CDR3 length equals 14 residues. V was clipped by 5 bases and J by 3 bases; unmatched bases: 6. Per the germline V gene, CDR1 is KGHSH and CDR2 is LQKENI. CDR3 in amino acids: CASSKASGLYEQYF. The CDR3 region has the DNA TGTGCCAGCTCAAAAGCTAGCGGGCTCTACGAGCAGTACTTC.

This clone has only one observation. The chain joins TRBV6-6 to TRBJ2-1; 7 positions match TRBD2. The CDR3 is 15 residues long. The trim removed 4 bases at V and 0 bases at J, leaving 3 bases unmatched. Germline lookup yields CDR1 MNHNY and CDR2 SVGAGI (reference sequence). This CDR3 reads CASSSRTSSYNEQFF. The CDR3 bases are TGTGCCAGCAGTTCCCGGACTAGCTCCTACAATGAGCAGTTCTTC.

The chain uses TRBV15 and TRBJ2-7, with D maybe TRBD2 (6 bases). Looked up from germline, CDR1 is LNHNV and CDR2 is YYDKDF (reference sequence). The length of the CDR3 is 15 residues. Trimming took 0 bases from V and 3 from J, leaving 12 bases between them. The CDR3 is CATSRDPGADYEQYF. The CDR3 DNA is TGTGCCACCAGCAGAGATCCGGGAGCGGACTACGAGCAGTACTTC.

The rearrangement links TRBV15 to TRBJ2-1, with D perhaps matching TRBD1 (6 bases). This CDR3 comprises 17 residues. V gave up 5 bases and J gave up 5 bases, with 22 bases separating them. CDR1 is LNHNV and CDR2 is YYDKDF in the germline V gene (reference sequence). The CDR3 coding sequence is TGTGCCACCAGCGGCCGATGGGCACAGGGAGTTCACAATGAGCAGTTCTTC. Protein sequence: CATSGRWAQGVHNEQFF.

This rearrangement joins TRBV6-1 to TRBJ2-6; no definite D call. Germline CDR1 is MNHNS and CDR2 is SASEGT. The CDR3 consists of 13 residues. V was trimmed by 7 bases and J by 0 bases, leaving 4 bases between them. The CDR3 here is CASTSSGANVLTF. CDR3 bases: TGTGCCAGCACTAGCTCTGGGGCCAACGTCCTGACTTTC.

The chain couples TRBV23-1 to TRBJ1-5; D perhaps matches TRBD1 (5 bases). TRBV23-1 is annotated as an ORF whose role is uncertain. The CDR3 consists of 17 residues. V was clipped by 3 bases and J by 1 base, with 16 bases between them. The CDR3 protein is CASSQGALRGSNQPQHF. CDR3 DNA sequence: TGCGCCAGCAGTCAGGGCGCCCTTCGGGGGAGCAATCAGCCCCAGCATTTT.

The CDR3 nucleotides read TGCGCCAGCAGCCAAGTCTACACGAGGGAGATGGGAGATACGCAGTATTTT. Translating gives CASSQVYTREMGDTQYF. The chain combines TRBV4-1 with TRBJ2-3; D perhaps matches TRBD2 (5 bases). CDR3 length equals 17 residues. The V and J ends lost 1 base and 5 bases respectively, with 19 bases between them. Germline V gene sequence: CDR1 MGHRA, CDR2 YSYEKL.

V usage is TRBV19 and J usage is TRBJ1-3; TRBD1 matches 7 bases. Germline V gene lookup returns CDR1 LNHDA and CDR2 SQIVND (reference sequence). Losses at the gene ends were 6 bases for V and 0 bases for J; bases not matched to a gene: 2. CDR3 length: 14 amino acids. The CDR3 is CASRDRNSGNTIYF. DNA for the CDR3: TGTGCCAGTAGGGACAGGAACTCTGGAAACACCATATATTTT.

V is TRBV5-5 and J is TRBJ2-7; weak D call: TRBD2 (6 bases). Trimming removed 4 bases at V and 0 bases at J, with 14 bases between. The germline V gene has CDR1 SGHKS and CDR2 YYEKEE (reference sequence). The CDR3 sequence is 15 residues long. The CDR3 protein is CASSRELASSYEQYF. The DNA of the CDR3 is TGTGCCAGCAGCCGGGAACTAGCTAGCTCCTACGAGCAGTACTTC.